The rows below give T cell receptor beta chains drawn from one sample of a study of PD-L1 blockade in urothelial cancer. Profiling relied on immunoSEQ multiplex PCR, and the TCRdb table lists in-frame clones only, not all of them. Of about 56,000 clones in the sample, over 75% were seen once. Source: PBMCs, taken around atezolizumab (anti-PD-L1) treatment. The source is a man between 70 and 80 years old with urothelial cancer. Each CDR3 is given with its conserved first and last residue. The order of the fields is clone size, D gene, V gene, J gene, CDR3 protein, CDR3 DNA. A D gene is named only where the DNA matches it firmly. Clone size is not always given. Where it is, it says once, few, many or a class for expanded clones.

clone size: .
D gene: .
V gene: TRBV6-5
J gene: TRBJ2-5
CDR3 protein: CASSYGGPETQYF
CDR3 DNA: TGTGCCAGCAGTTACGGGGGCCCAGAGACCCAGTACTTC

clone size: .
D gene: TRBD2
V gene: TRBV25-1
J gene: TRBJ2-1
CDR3 protein: CASSINGGSYNEQFF
CDR3 DNA: TGTGCCAGCAGTATCAACGGGGGGTCCTACAATGAGCAGTTCTTC

clone size: .
D gene: TRBD2
V gene: TRBV11-2
J gene: TRBJ2-5
CDR3 protein: CATRPGGVVETQYF
CDR3 DNA: TGTGCCACTCGACCGGGGGGGGTTGTGGAGACCCAGTACTTC

clone size: .
D gene: TRBD1
V gene: TRBV10-3
J gene: TRBJ2-1
CDR3 protein: CAIRPDRAYNEQFF
CDR3 DNA: TGTGCCATCAGGCCTGACAGGGCTTACAATGAGCAGTTCTTC

clone size: few
D gene: TRBD2
V gene: TRBV7-8
J gene: TRBJ2-1
CDR3 protein: CASSLASGSSYNEQFF
CDR3 DNA: TGTGCCAGCAGCTTGGCTAGCGGGAGCTCCTACAATGAGCAGTTCTTC

clone size: .
D gene: .
V gene: TRBV28
J gene: TRBJ1-5
CDR3 protein: CASSLLRGGKHF
CDR3 DNA: TGTGCCAGCAGTTTACTCAGAGGGGGTAAGCATTTT

clone size: .
D gene: .
V gene: TRBV4-1
J gene: TRBJ1-4
CDR3 protein: CASSSGAPLTNEKLFF
CDR3 DNA: TGCGCCAGCAGCTCTGGGGCCCCGTTAACTAATGAAAAACTGTTTTTT

clone size: .
D gene: .
V gene: TRBV30
J gene: TRBJ2-5
CDR3 protein: CAWSVSETQYF
CDR3 DNA: TGTGCCTGGAGTGTAAGCGAGACCCAGTACTTC

clone size: once
D gene: TRBD1
V gene: TRBV5-4
J gene: TRBJ2-1
CDR3 protein: CASSLAGQGYNEQFF
CDR3 DNA: TGTGCCAGCAGCTTGGCAGGACAGGGCTACAATGAGCAGTTCTTC

clone size: .
D gene: .
V gene: TRBV9
J gene: TRBJ1-3
CDR3 protein: CASSPPDSSGNTIYF
CDR3 DNA: TGTGCCAGCAGCCCACCGGACAGCTCTGGAAACACCATATATTTT

clone size: .
D gene: TRBD1
V gene: TRBV6-5
J gene: TRBJ1-1
CDR3 protein: CASRTTGEAFF
CDR3 DNA: TGTGCCAGCAGGACGACAGGGGAAGCTTTCTTT

clone size: .
D gene: .
V gene: TRBV5-1
J gene: TRBJ2-2
CDR3 protein: CASSLGQGYTGELFF
CDR3 DNA: TGCGCCAGCAGCTTGGGGCAGGGGTACACCGGGGAGCTGTTTTTT

clone size: .
D gene: TRBD2
V gene: TRBV25-1
J gene: TRBJ2-5
CDR3 protein: CASSETSNLETQYF
CDR3 DNA: TGTGCCAGCAGTGAGACTAGCAACCTTGAGACCCAGTACTTC

clone size: few
D gene: TRBD2
V gene: TRBV28
J gene: TRBJ2-7
CDR3 protein: CASSFEITLTSGSYEQYF
CDR3 DNA: TGTGCCAGCAGTTTCGAAATTACCCTGACTAGCGGGAGCTACGAGCAGTACTTC

clone size: .
D gene: .
V gene: TRBV6-6
J gene: TRBJ2-7
CDR3 protein: CASSPMYEQYF
CDR3 DNA: TGTGCCAGCAGCCCTATGTACGAGCAGTACTTC

clone size: .
D gene: .
V gene: TRBV9
J gene: TRBJ1-2
CDR3 protein: CANPRRHYGGYTF
CDR3 DNA: TGTGCCAACCCCCGAAGGCACTACGGCGGCTACACCTTC

clone size: .
D gene: .
V gene: TRBV27
J gene: TRBJ1-1
CDR3 protein: CASSLQYMNTEAFF
CDR3 DNA: TGTGCCAGCAGTTTACAGTACATGAACACTGAAGCTTTCTTT

clone size: .
D gene: .
V gene: TRBV19
J gene: TRBJ1-3
CDR3 protein: CASTPTGGGPEGNTIYF
CDR3 DNA: TGTGCCAGTACCCCCACCGGGGGAGGGCCCGAAGGAAACACCATATATTTT

clone size: .
D gene: .
V gene: TRBV5-4
J gene: TRBJ1-1
CDR3 protein: CASSPGAGDTEAFF
CDR3 DNA: TGTGCCAGCAGCCCGGGGGCGGGGGACACTGAAGCTTTCTTT

clone size: .
D gene: TRBD1
V gene: TRBV18
J gene: TRBJ2-7
CDR3 protein: CASSGDSGEQYF
CDR3 DNA: TGTGCCAGCTCAGGGGACAGTGGCGAGCAGTACTTC

clone size: few
D gene: TRBD2
V gene: TRBV11-2
J gene: TRBJ2-1
CDR3 protein: CASLRGDLRGDEQFF
CDR3 DNA: TGTGCCAGCCTTCGGGGGGACCTTAGAGGGGATGAGCAGTTCTTC

clone size: .
D gene: TRBD2
V gene: TRBV7-9
J gene: TRBJ2-5
CDR3 protein: CASSGPGLAETQYF
CDR3 DNA: TGTGCCAGCAGCGGACCGGGACTAGCAGAGACCCAGTACTTC

clone size: .
D gene: TRBD2
V gene: TRBV5-1
J gene: TRBJ2-7
CDR3 protein: CASSLGTSGNSYEQYF
CDR3 DNA: TGCGCCAGCAGCTTGGGGACTAGCGGGAACTCCTACGAGCAGTACTTC

clone size: .
D gene: .
V gene: TRBV9
J gene: TRBJ2-1
CDR3 protein: CASSVGQSYNEQFF
CDR3 DNA: TGTGCCAGCAGCGTAGGACAGAGCTACAATGAGCAGTTCTTC

clone size: once
D gene: TRBD1
V gene: TRBV19
J gene: TRBJ2-7
CDR3 protein: CASSIGQGAGEQYF
CDR3 DNA: TGTGCCAGTAGTATCGGGCAGGGGGCGGGTGAGCAGTACTTC

clone size: .
D gene: .
V gene: TRBV1
J gene: TRBJ1-1
CDR3 protein: CTSRHDRVCTEAFF
CDR3 DNA: TGCACCAGCAGACACGACAGGGTATGCACTGAAGCTTTCTTT

clone size: few
D gene: .
V gene: TRBV29-1
J gene: TRBJ1-5
CDR3 protein: CSVQGHPNQPQHF
CDR3 DNA: TGCAGCGTCCAGGGCCATCCTAATCAGCCCCAGCATTTT

clone size: .
D gene: .
V gene: TRBV7-8
J gene: TRBJ2-7
CDR3 protein: CASNLQASGDEQYF
CDR3 DNA: TGTGCCAGCAACCTACAGGCTTCTGGGGACGAGCAGTACTTC

clone size: .
D gene: TRBD2
V gene: TRBV6-6
J gene: TRBJ2-1
CDR3 protein: CASSYVAGGLYNEQFF
CDR3 DNA: TGTGCCAGCAGTTACGTAGCGGGAGGGTTATACAATGAGCAGTTCTTC

clone size: .
D gene: .
V gene: TRBV4-1
J gene: TRBJ2-3
CDR3 protein: CASSQGLGLASDTQYF
CDR3 DNA: TGCGCCAGCAGCCAGGGGCTGGGGTTAGCTTCAGATACGCAGTATTTT

clone size: .
D gene: .
V gene: TRBV4-1
J gene: TRBJ2-1
CDR3 protein: CASSGALTSSYNEQFF
CDR3 DNA: TGCGCCAGCAGCGGAGCCCTGACTAGCTCCTACAATGAGCAGTTCTTC

clone size: .
D gene: TRBD2
V gene: TRBV9
J gene: TRBJ2-1
CDR3 protein: CASSADTSGFYNEQFF
CDR3 DNA: TGTGCCAGCAGCGCTGATACTAGCGGGTTCTACAATGAGCAGTTCTTC

clone size: .
D gene: .
V gene: TRBV10-3
J gene: TRBJ2-6
CDR3 protein: CAISEQAGANVLTF
CDR3 DNA: TGTGCCATCAGTGAGCAGGCTGGGGCCAACGTCCTGACTTTC

clone size: .
D gene: .
V gene: TRBV20-1
J gene: TRBJ2-1
CDR3 protein: CSARPRNEQFF
CDR3 DNA: TGCAGTGCGAGACCGCGCAATGAGCAGTTCTTC

clone size: .
D gene: TRBD2
V gene: TRBV5-1
J gene: TRBJ2-1
CDR3 protein: CASSSGGLTNEQFF
CDR3 DNA: TGCGCCAGCAGCTCCGGGGGACTAACCAATGAGCAGTTCTTC

clone size: few
D gene: .
V gene: TRBV19
J gene: TRBJ1-5
CDR3 protein: CASSVSADQPQHF
CDR3 DNA: TGTGCCAGTAGTGTCTCCGCAGATCAGCCCCAGCATTTT

clone size: .
D gene: TRBD2
V gene: TRBV5-1
J gene: TRBJ2-1
CDR3 protein: CASSWLAGANEQFF
CDR3 DNA: TGCGCCAGCAGCTGGTTAGCGGGAGCGAATGAGCAGTTCTTC

clone size: once
D gene: .
V gene: TRBV7-2
J gene: TRBJ1-3
CDR3 protein: CASSLTGTGNTIYF
CDR3 DNA: TGTGCCAGCAGCCTTACAGGGACTGGAAACACCATATATTTT

clone size: .
D gene: .
V gene: TRBV19
J gene: TRBJ2-1
CDR3 protein: CASSGNEQFF
CDR3 DNA: TGTGCCAGTAGCGGCAATGAGCAGTTCTTC

clone size: .
D gene: .
V gene: TRBV4-1
J gene: TRBJ2-2
CDR3 protein: CASSQERQRTGELFF
CDR3 DNA: TGCGCCAGCAGCCAAGAAAGGCAGCGAACCGGGGAGCTGTTTTTT

clone size: .
D gene: TRBD1
V gene: TRBV19
J gene: TRBJ2-7
CDR3 protein: CASSPIPGQADEQYF
CDR3 DNA: TGTGCCAGTAGTCCTATACCGGGACAGGCTGACGAGCAGTACTTC

clone size: .
D gene: .
V gene: TRBV2
J gene: TRBJ2-2
CDR3 protein: CASSATYQGETGELFF
CDR3 DNA: TGTGCCAGCAGTGCAACATACCAGGGTGAAACCGGGGAGCTGTTTTTT

clone size: .
D gene: TRBD2
V gene: TRBV2
J gene: TRBJ2-7
CDR3 protein: CASSGGLARREQYF
CDR3 DNA: TGTGCCAGCAGTGGGGGACTAGCGAGGCGCGAGCAGTACTTC

clone size: .
D gene: .
V gene: TRBV9
J gene: TRBJ1-1
CDR3 protein: CASSVAMNTEAFF
CDR3 DNA: TGTGCCAGCAGCGTAGCCATGAACACTGAAGCTTTCTTT

clone size: .
D gene: .
V gene: TRBV9
J gene: TRBJ2-1
CDR3 protein: CASSVDRPPSNEQFF
CDR3 DNA: TGTGCCAGCAGCGTAGACAGACCCCCCTCAAATGAGCAGTTCTTC

clone size: .
D gene: TRBD1
V gene: TRBV18
J gene: TRBJ2-1
CDR3 protein: CASSPTGGGNNEQFF
CDR3 DNA: TGTGCCAGCTCACCGACAGGGGGGGGAAACAATGAGCAGTTCTTC

clone size: .
D gene: TRBD2
V gene: TRBV15
J gene: TRBJ2-7
CDR3 protein: CATSRDKGGRAHEQYF
CDR3 DNA: TGTGCCACCAGCAGAGATAAAGGCGGGAGGGCACACGAGCAGTACTTC

clone size: .
D gene: TRBD1
V gene: TRBV6-1
J gene: TRBJ1-3
CDR3 protein: CASSEGSGGGYTIYF
CDR3 DNA: TGTGCCAGCAGTGAAGGCTCAGGGGGCGGGTACACCATATATTTT

clone size: .
D gene: TRBD2
V gene: TRBV5-1
J gene: TRBJ2-1
CDR3 protein: CASSIDGTSGSSYNEQFF
CDR3 DNA: TGCGCCAGCAGCATTGACGGGACTAGCGGGAGCTCCTACAATGAGCAGTTCTTC

clone size: .
D gene: .
V gene: TRBV7-9
J gene: TRBJ2-4
CDR3 protein: CASSSEVAGVAKNIQYF
CDR3 DNA: TGTGCCAGCAGCTCAGAGGTGGCAGGGGTAGCCAAAAACATTCAGTACTTC

clone size: .
D gene: TRBD1
V gene: TRBV6-6
J gene: TRBJ1-1
CDR3 protein: CASSQRTGGNTEAFF
CDR3 DNA: TGTGCCAGCAGTCAGAGGACAGGGGGAAACACTGAAGCTTTCTTT

clone size: .
D gene: .
V gene: TRBV9
J gene: TRBJ1-2
CDR3 protein: CASTQDVGIYGYTF
CDR3 DNA: TGTGCCAGCACCCAGGACGTCGGGATCTATGGCTACACCTTC

clone size: .
D gene: TRBD1
V gene: TRBV9
J gene: TRBJ2-2
CDR3 protein: CASSSRTGTGELFF
CDR3 DNA: TGTGCCAGCAGCTCCCGGACAGGGACCGGGGAGCTGTTTTTT

clone size: .
D gene: .
V gene: TRBV12-5
J gene: TRBJ2-1
CDR3 protein: CASGLTLEGEQFF
CDR3 DNA: TGTGCTAGTGGTTTGACGCTGGAGGGTGAGCAGTTCTTC

clone size: .
D gene: TRBD2
V gene: TRBV27
J gene: TRBJ2-7
CDR3 protein: CASAPGSGRAGEQYF
CDR3 DNA: TGTGCCAGCGCTCCAGGTAGCGGGAGGGCGGGGGAGCAGTACTTC

clone size: .
D gene: TRBD2
V gene: TRBV28
J gene: TRBJ2-1
CDR3 protein: CASSPGLDKNEQFF
CDR3 DNA: TGTGCCAGCAGTCCGGGACTAGATAAAAATGAGCAGTTCTTC

clone size: .
D gene: .
V gene: TRBV27
J gene: TRBJ1-2
CDR3 protein: CASRTPAERGGYTF
CDR3 DNA: TGTGCCAGCAGAACTCCGGCGGAGCGGGGGGGCTACACCTTC